The clone carrying this TCR beta chain was recorded many times. Its specificity is unknown. The source of the sample is a study of early T cells in non-severe SARS-CoV-2 infection. Study-level background: Bulk RNA from unsorted whole blood was sequenced; chains were unpaired.

This CDR3 is built from 13 residues. The V end was cut by 5 bases, the J end by 9 bases, with 15 bases between. Germline values: CDR1 MNHEY, CDR2 SMNVEV (reference sequence). Broader study findings: In VDJdb matching, anti-spike CD8 responses were favored while private and CD4 specificities went missing.

The TCR library protocol was used to attach unique molecular identifiers. These identifiers were attached to individual cDNA molecules. MiXCR was run by TCRdb on the 5' RACE reads, yielding one entry per CDR3 protein. Seen here are roughly 58,000 distinct CDR3 sequences, approximately 13% observed once, and the top ten hold about 1.3%. The specimen sequenced was whole blood. The source is an adult who was a healthcare worker with PCR-confirmed SARS-CoV-2 infection or an uninfected control (not recorded which). This chain joins TRBV27 and TRBJ2-3; D gene ambiguous. The CDR3: CASSPSFPVTQYF. CDR3 DNA sequence: TGTGCCAGCAGTCCCTCCTTTCCTGTGACGCAGTATTTT.